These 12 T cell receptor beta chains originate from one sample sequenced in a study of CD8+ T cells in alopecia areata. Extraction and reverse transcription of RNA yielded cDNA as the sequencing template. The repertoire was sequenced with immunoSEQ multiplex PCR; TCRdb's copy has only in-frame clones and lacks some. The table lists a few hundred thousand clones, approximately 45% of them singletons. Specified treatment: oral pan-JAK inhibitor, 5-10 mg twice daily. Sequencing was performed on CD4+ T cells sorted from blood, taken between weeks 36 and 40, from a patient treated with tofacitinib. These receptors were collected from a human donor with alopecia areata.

CDR3 bases: TGTGCCAGCAGCCGGCTTAGCGGGAGAGGGACAGATACGCAGTATTTT. The encoded protein is CASSRLSGRGTDTQYF. The V gene is TRBV14, the J gene TRBJ2-3; 9 nucleotides align to TRBD2. J lost 3 bases, V lost 4 bases, and 8 bases had no gene match. The CDR3 contains 16 residues. From germline, CDR1 is SGHDN and CDR2 FVKESK.

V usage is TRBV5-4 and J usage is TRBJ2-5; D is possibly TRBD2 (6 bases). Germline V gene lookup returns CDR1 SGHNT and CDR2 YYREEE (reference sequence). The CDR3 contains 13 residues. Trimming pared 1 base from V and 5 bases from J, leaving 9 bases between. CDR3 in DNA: TGTGCCAGCAGCTTGTATACTAGCGAGACCCAGTACTTC. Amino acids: CASSLYTSETQYF.

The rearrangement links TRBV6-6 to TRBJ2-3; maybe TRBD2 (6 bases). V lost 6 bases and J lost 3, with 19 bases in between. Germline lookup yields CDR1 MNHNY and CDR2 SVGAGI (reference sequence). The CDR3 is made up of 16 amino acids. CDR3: CASRPPSGRRTDTQYF. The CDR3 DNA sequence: TGTGCCAGCAGGCCCCCCAGCGGGCGACGGACAGATACGCAGTATTTT.

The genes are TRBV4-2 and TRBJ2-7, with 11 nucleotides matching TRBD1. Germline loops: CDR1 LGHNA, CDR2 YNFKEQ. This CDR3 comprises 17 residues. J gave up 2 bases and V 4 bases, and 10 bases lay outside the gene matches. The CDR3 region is CASSLGQGEVVTYEQYF. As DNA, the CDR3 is TGTGCCAGCAGCCTGGGACAGGGGGAGGTAGTAACCTACGAGCAGTACTTC.

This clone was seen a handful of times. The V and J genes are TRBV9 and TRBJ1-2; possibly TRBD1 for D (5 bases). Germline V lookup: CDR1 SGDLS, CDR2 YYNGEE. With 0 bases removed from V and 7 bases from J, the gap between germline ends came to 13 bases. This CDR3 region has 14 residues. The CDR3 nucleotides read TGTGCCAGCAGCGTAGGGGGGTTCAAGGTTGGCTACACCTTC. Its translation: CASSVGGFKVGYTF.

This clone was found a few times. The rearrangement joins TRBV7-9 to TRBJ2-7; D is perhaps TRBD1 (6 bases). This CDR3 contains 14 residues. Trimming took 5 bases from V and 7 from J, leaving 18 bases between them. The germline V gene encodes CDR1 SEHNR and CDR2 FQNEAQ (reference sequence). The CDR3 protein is CASSPRGGSGEQYF. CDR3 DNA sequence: TGTGCCAGCAGCCCCCGAGGGGGTAGTGGGGAGCAGTACTTC. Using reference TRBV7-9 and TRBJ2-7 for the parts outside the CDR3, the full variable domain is DTGVSQNPRHKITKRGQNVTFRCDPISEHNRLYWYRQTLGQGPEFLTYFQNEAQLEKSRLLSDRFSAERPKGSFSTLEIQRTEQGDSAMYLCASSPRGGSGEQYFGPGTRLTVT.

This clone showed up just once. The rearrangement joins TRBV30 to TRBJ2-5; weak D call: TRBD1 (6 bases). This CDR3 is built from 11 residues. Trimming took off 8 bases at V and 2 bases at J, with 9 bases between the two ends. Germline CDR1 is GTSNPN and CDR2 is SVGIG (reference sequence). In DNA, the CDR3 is TGTGCCAGTGGACAGCAAGAGACCCAGTACTTC. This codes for CASGQQETQYF.

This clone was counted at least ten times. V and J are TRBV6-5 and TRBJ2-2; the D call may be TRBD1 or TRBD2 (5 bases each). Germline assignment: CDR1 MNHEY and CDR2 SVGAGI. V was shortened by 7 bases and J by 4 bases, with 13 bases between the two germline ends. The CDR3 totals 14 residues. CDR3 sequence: CASTLSGGTGELFF. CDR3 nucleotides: TGTGCCAGCACCCTGTCTGGGGGCACCGGGGAGCTGTTTTTT.

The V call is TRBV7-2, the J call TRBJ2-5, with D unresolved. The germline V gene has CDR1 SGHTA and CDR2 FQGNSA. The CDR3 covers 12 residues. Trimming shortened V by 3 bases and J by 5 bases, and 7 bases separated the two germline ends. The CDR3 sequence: CASSLTRETQYF. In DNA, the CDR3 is TGTGCCAGCAGCTTGACGCGGGAGACCCAGTACTTC.

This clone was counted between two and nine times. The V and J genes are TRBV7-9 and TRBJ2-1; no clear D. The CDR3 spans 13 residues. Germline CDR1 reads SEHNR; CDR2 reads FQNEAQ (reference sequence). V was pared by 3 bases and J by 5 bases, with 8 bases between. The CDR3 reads CASSLGPNNEQFF. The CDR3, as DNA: TGTGCCAGCAGCTTGGGTCCGAACAATGAGCAGTTCTTC.

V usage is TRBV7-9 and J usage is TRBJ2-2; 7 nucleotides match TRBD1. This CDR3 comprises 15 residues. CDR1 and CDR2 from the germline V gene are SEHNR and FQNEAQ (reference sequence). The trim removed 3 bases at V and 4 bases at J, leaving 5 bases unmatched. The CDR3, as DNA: TGTGCCAGCAGCTTCAAGGGGGCCGGCACCGGGGAGCTGTTTTTT. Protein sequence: CASSFKGAGTGELFF. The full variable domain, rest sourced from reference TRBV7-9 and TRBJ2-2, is DTGVSQNPRHKITKRGQNVTFRCDPISEHNRLYWYRQTLGQGPEFLTYFQNEAQLEKSRLLSDRFSAERPKGSFSTLEIQRTEQGDSAMYLCASSFKGAGTGELFFGEGSRLTVL.

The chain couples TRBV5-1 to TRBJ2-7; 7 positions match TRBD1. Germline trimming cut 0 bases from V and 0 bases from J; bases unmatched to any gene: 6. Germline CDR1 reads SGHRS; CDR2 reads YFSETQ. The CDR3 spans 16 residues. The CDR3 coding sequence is TGCGCCAGCAGCTTGGGACAGGGAAAAATCTCCTACGAGCAGTACTTC. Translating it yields CASSLGQGKISYEQYF.